The TCR beta chain described here comes from a study of response to subunit inactivated influenza vaccine. Study results and limitations: Authors suggested each seasonal influenza vaccination recruits few new T cells.

On this clonotype itself: Its antigen is as yet unknown.

The germline gives CDR1 LGHNA, CDR2 YSLEER. This CDR3 spans 15 amino acids. V dropped 0 bases and J dropped 4 bases, with 11 bases sitting between them. Each CDR3 protein gets one entry after TCRdb re-called the RT-PCR reads with MiXCR. The sample has over 450,000 distinct CDR3 sequences, approximately 13% seen once. The specimen was PBMCs from blood, collected roughly 47 days after vaccination. The gene calls are TRBV4-3 and TRBJ2-3; no reliable D call. This sequence was found in a man aged 50 to 60 who received an inactivated influenza vaccine. This chain's CDR3 is CASSQDWIGSDTQYF. CDR3 coding DNA: TGCGCCAGCAGCCAAGATTGGATAGGGTCAGATACGCAGTATTTT.